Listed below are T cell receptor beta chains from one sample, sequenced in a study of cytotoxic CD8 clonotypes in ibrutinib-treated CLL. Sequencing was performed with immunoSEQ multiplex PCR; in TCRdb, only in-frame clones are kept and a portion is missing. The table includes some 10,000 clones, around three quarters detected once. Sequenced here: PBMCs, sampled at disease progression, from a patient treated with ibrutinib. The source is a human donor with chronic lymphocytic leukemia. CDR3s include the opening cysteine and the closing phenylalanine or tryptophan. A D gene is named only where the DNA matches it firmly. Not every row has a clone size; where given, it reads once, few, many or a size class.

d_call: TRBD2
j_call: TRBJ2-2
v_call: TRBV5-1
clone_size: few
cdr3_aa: CASSLTTSGRNTGELFF
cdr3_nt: TGCGCCAGCAGCTTGACTACTAGCGGGCGGAACACCGGGGAGCTGTTTTTT

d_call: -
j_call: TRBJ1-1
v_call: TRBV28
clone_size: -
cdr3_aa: CASSLDEEGVNTEAFF
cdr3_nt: TGTGCCAGCAGTTTAGATGAGGAGGGGGTGAACACTGAAGCTTTCTTT

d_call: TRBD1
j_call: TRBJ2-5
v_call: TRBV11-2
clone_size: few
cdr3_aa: CASSLGAGGGSETQYF
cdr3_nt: TGTGCCAGCAGCTTAGGGGCAGGGGGCGGCTCGGAGACCCAGTACTTC

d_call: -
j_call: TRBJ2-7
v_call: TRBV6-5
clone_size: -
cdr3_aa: CASGRDLNYEQYF
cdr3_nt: TGTGCCAGCGGTCGGGACCTCAACTACGAGCAGTACTTC

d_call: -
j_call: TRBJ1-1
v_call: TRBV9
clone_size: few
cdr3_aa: CASTEGHTNTEAFF
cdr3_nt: TGTGCCAGCACCGAGGGCCACACAAACACTGAAGCTTTCTTT

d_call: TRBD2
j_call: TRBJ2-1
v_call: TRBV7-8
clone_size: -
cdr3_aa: CASSLILAGGPVGQFF
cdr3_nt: TGTGCCAGCAGCTTAATCCTAGCGGGAGGGCCGGTAGGGCAGTTCTTC

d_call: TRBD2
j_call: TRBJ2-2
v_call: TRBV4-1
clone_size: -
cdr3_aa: CASSQDLASGRAVGELFF
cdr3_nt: TGCGCCAGCAGCCAAGATCTAGCGAGCGGGAGGGCAGTCGGGGAGCTGTTTTTT

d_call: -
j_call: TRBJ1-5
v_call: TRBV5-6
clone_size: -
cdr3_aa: CASSLAPGGNQPQHF
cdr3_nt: TGTGCCAGCAGCTTGGCACCGGGCGGCAATCAGCCCCAGCATTTT

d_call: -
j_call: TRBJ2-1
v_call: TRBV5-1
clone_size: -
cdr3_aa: CASSLGASLHEQFF
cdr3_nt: TGCGCCAGCAGCTTGGGGGCTAGCCTCCATGAGCAGTTCTTC

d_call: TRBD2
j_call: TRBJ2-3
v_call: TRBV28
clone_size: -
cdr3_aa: CASSPHPGLAGGYTDTQYF
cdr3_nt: TGTGCCAGCAGTCCCCACCCCGGACTAGCGGGAGGATACACAGATACGCAGTATTTT

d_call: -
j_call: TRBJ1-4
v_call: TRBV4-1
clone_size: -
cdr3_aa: CASSQGMGTASRLFF
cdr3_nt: TGCGCCAGCAGCCAAGGTATGGGGACGGCGTCTAGGCTGTTTTTT

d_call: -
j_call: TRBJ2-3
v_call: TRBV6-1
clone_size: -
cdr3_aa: CASSGATQYF
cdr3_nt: TGTGCCAGCAGTGGAGCTACGCAGTATTTT